What follows are 23 T cell receptor beta chains derived from one specimen sequenced in a study of blood T cell repertoires in COVID-19. Assay: immunoSEQ multiplex PCR; the TCRdb copy retains only in-frame clones and omits some. The sample holds 100,000 to 150,000 clones; 81% are singletons and the top ten take about 3.8%. The sequenced material came from peripheral blood. Receptor source: a woman aged 50 to 60 with acute or convalescent COVID-19.

This chain uses TRBV5-1 with TRBJ1-1; 11 positions agree with TRBD1. CDR1 and CDR2 (germline): SGHRS, YFSETQ. CDR3 length: 16 amino acids. J gave up 1 base and V 3 bases, and 5 bases lay outside the gene matches. CDR3 coding DNA: TGCGCCAGCAGCTCCCGGACAGGGGGCCCGAACACTGAAGCTTTCTTT. Protein sequence: CASSSRTGGPNTEAFF.

This chain links TRBV5-1 with TRBJ1-5; D is unresolved. There are 15 residues in the CDR3. Trimming pared 0 bases from V and 1 base from J, leaving 8 bases between. Per the germline V gene, CDR1 is SGHRS and CDR2 is YFSETQ. The CDR3 protein is CASSLDSTSNQPQHF. CDR3 DNA sequence: TGCGCCAGCAGCTTGGACAGCACGAGCAATCAGCCCCAGCATTTT.

J is TRBJ2-2 and V is TRBV19; 7 bases are a match to TRBD1. The V gene end was trimmed by 4 bases and the J gene end by 6 bases; junction bases not matched to a gene: 8. The germline V gene encodes CDR1 LNHDA and CDR2 SQIVND (reference sequence). The CDR3 is 15 amino acids. CDR3 nucleotides: TGTGCCAGTAGTACGGCAGGGGGTTATGCCGGGGAGCTGTTTTTT. It codes for CASSTAGGYAGELFF.

V gene TRBV3-1 (or the pseudogene TRBV3-2) combines with J gene TRBJ1-5; D is perhaps TRBD1 (6 bases). Trimming took 3 bases from V and 6 from J, leaving 9 bases between them. There are 13 residues in the CDR3. CDR1 is LGHDT and CDR2 is YNNKEL in the germline V gene (reference sequence). The CDR3 DNA sequence: TGTGCCAGCAGCCAGGCAGGGGTTCAGCCCCAGCATTTT. This gives the protein CASSQAGVQPQHF.

This chain joins TRBV7-9 and TRBJ1-1; weak D call: TRBD1 (6 bases). Germline V gives CDR1 SEHNR, CDR2 FQNEAQ (reference sequence). CDR3 size: 14 residues. The V end lost 4 bases, the J end lost 4 bases, and 13 bases lay between the germline ends. In nucleotides, the CDR3 is TGTGCCAGCAGCTCCACAGGGTGGGGCACTGAAGCTTTCTTT. Translating gives CASSSTGWGTEAFF.

The CDR3 coding sequence is TGCGCCAGCAGCCAGGGTATTAGCGGGACCCCGACAGATACGCAGTATTTT. Its translation: CASSQGISGTPTDTQYF. The chain joins TRBV4-1 to TRBJ2-3, with 8 nucleotides matching TRBD2. The CDR3 runs to 17 residues. The V and J ends lost 3 bases and 3 bases, in that order; junction bases with no gene match: 11. Germline values: CDR1 MGHRA, CDR2 YSYEKL.

The chain is built from TRBV18 and TRBJ2-1; TRBD2 is a possible D gene (6 bases). The CDR3 runs 16 residues. CDR1 and CDR2 (germline): KGHSH, LQKENI. Trimming pared 5 bases from V and 0 bases from J, leaving 14 bases between. CDR3 bases: TGTGCCAGCTCAGGTGCTAGCGACCTCTCCTACAATGAGCAGTTCTTC. This sequence encodes CASSGASDLSYNEQFF.

The V gene is TRBV20-1, the J gene TRBJ2-7, with a tentative D call TRBD2 (6 bases). Trimming removed 6 bases at V and 7 bases at J, with 13 bases between. The germline V gene encodes CDR1 DFQATT and CDR2 SNEGSKA (reference sequence). CDR3 length: 11 amino acids. CDR3 nucleotide sequence: TGCAGTGCCACAACGGGAGTTGAGCAGTACTTC. It is translated as CSATTGVEQYF.

The CDR3 here is CASSLGTGEGEQYF. Written as DNA, the CDR3 is TGTGCCAGCAGTTTGGGGACAGGGGAGGGCGAGCAGTACTTC. The rearrangement links TRBV27 to TRBJ2-7, with 10 nucleotides matching TRBD1. Germline V gene lookup returns CDR1 MNHEY and CDR2 SMNVEV (reference sequence). The length of the CDR3 is 14 residues. V dropped 3 bases and J dropped 6; count of bases not matched to a gene: 5.

V is TRBV28 and J is TRBJ2-7; D might be TRBD1 (6 bases). V lost 4 bases and J lost 4, with 17 bases in between. Germline CDR1 reads MDHEN; CDR2 reads SYDVKM. This CDR3 has 15 amino acids. In DNA, the CDR3 is TGTGCCAGCAGTTCGACATCCGGGACACCGTACGAGCAGTACTTC. Amino acids: CASSSTSGTPYEQYF.

CDR3 loop: CASSEQSTGRETQYF. The CDR3 coding sequence is TGTGCCAGCAGTGAACAATCGACAGGGCGGGAGACCCAGTACTTC. The rearrangement uses TRBV28 and TRBJ2-5, with 7 positions matching TRBD1. Per the germline V gene, CDR1 is MDHEN and CDR2 is SYDVKM. The trim removed 5 bases at V and 5 bases at J, leaving 11 bases unmatched. The CDR3 totals 15 residues.

This clone was detected a few times. The V call is TRBV5-1, the J call TRBJ2-2, with D perhaps TRBD2 (5 bases). The ends were cut back, 1 base at V and 7 bases at J, with 14 bases in the middle. The CDR3 has 15 residues. Germline lookup yields CDR1 SGHRS and CDR2 YFSETQ. CDR3 protein: CASSLFRGEGGELFF. In DNA form, the CDR3 reads TGCGCCAGCAGCTTGTTTCGCGGAGAGGGCGGGGAGCTGTTTTTT.

The genes are TRBV11-2 and TRBJ1-1; 10 bases match TRBD1. J was trimmed by 6 bases and V by 4 bases; bases with no gene match: 11. Germline lookup yields CDR1 SGHAT and CDR2 FQNNGV. The CDR3 is 16 residues long. CDR3 sequence reads: CASSSSRDRGKSEAFF. The CDR3 region has the DNA TGTGCCAGCAGCTCGTCCCGGGACAGGGGTAAATCTGAAGCTTTCTTT.

This chain connects TRBV28 to TRBJ2-5, with 7 bases lining up with TRBD2. Germline V gene data show CDR1 as MDHEN and CDR2 as SYDVKM. Losses at the gene ends were 2 bases for V and 2 bases for J; bases not matched to a gene: 2. There are 14 residues in the CDR3. The CDR3 protein is CASSLGGGQETQYF. The CDR3 DNA reads TGTGCCAGCAGTTTAGGGGGGGGTCAAGAGACCCAGTACTTC.

This chain connects TRBV14 to TRBJ1-2; the D is unclear. This CDR3 has 13 residues. V was cut by 0 bases and J by 5 bases, with 7 bases left in between. CDR1 and CDR2 (germline): SGHDN, FVKESK. CDR3 nucleotides: TGTGCCAGCAGCCAAGATTACAGATATGGCTACACCTTC. It translates to CASSQDYRYGYTF.

The gene calls are TRBV6-5 and TRBJ2-3; 9 positions match TRBD1. The CDR3 is made up of 15 amino acids. CDR1 is MNHEY and CDR2 is SVGAGI in the germline V gene. After removal of 7 bases from V and 2 bases from J, the junction contained 7 bases not matched to a gene. CDR3 sequence (DNA): TGTGCCAGCACAAGGAGGACAGGGGACACAGATACGCAGTATTTT. This sequence encodes CASTRRTGDTDTQYF.

The chain uses TRBV30 and TRBJ1-1, with D unclear. There are 14 residues in the CDR3. In germline, CDR1 is GTSNPN, CDR2 SVGIG (reference sequence). The CDR3 nucleotides read TGTGCGGTTCAGTCTCTTGCCTCAAACACTGAAGCTTTCTTT. Residues: CAVQSLASNTEAFF. Variable domain in full (rest from reference TRBV30 and TRBJ1-1): SQTIHQWPATLVQPVGSPLSLECTVEGTSNPNLYWYRQAAGRGLQLLFYSVGIGQISSEVPQNLSASRPQDRQFILSSKKLLLSDSGFYLCAVQSLASNTEAFFGQGTRLTVV.

The chain carries TRBV27 and TRBJ2-1, with 8 bases aligning to TRBD2. The germline V gene encodes CDR1 MNHEY and CDR2 SMNVEV (reference sequence). This CDR3 region has 15 residues. After removal of 3 bases from V and 2 bases from J, the junction contained 3 bases not matched to a gene. Here the CDR3 reads CASSFTGGAYNEQFF. CDR3 nucleotides: TGTGCCAGCAGTTTTACGGGGGGGGCCTACAATGAGCAGTTCTTC.

The gene calls are TRBV7-9 and TRBJ1-2; no definite D call. CDR3 length: 14 amino acids. Trimming cost V 1 base and J 3 bases, with 9 bases left between them. Germline CDR1 is SEHNR and CDR2 is FQNEAQ (reference sequence). CDR3 region: CASSLGSQDYGYTF. CDR3 DNA: TGTGCCAGCAGCTTAGGATCTCAGGACTATGGCTACACCTTC.

The CDR3 DNA reads TGTGCCAGCAGCCACTCCAATCAGCCCCAGCATTTT. Protein sequence: CASSHSNQPQHF. J is TRBJ1-5 and V is TRBV3-1 (or the pseudogene TRBV3-2), with D unclear. Germline values: CDR1 LGHDT, CDR2 YNNKEL (reference sequence). The CDR3 sequence is 12 residues long. V was pared by 3 bases and J by 3 bases, with 3 bases between.

The rearrangement joins TRBV7-9 to TRBJ2-2; D gene unclear. V was cut by 7 bases and J by 3 bases, with 9 bases left in between. The CDR3 runs 13 residues. Germline V gives CDR1 SEHNR, CDR2 FQNEAQ (reference sequence). CDR3 DNA sequence: TGTGCCAGCACCGTCTTAGACACCGGGGAGCTGTTTTTT. Amino acids: CASTVLDTGELFF.

This chain links TRBV2 with TRBJ1-6; 12 bases are shared with TRBD1. The CDR3 sequence is 16 residues long. Unmatched junction bases numbered 8, after V lost 7 bases and J lost 7 bases. Looked up from germline, CDR1 is SNHLY and CDR2 is FYNNEI. The CDR3 loop reads CASTMGQGAVNSPLHF. The DNA of the CDR3 is TGTGCCAGCACGATGGGACAGGGGGCCGTCAATTCACCCCTCCACTTT.

The V call is TRBV4-2, the J call TRBJ1-3; 11 nucleotides match TRBD1. CDR1 and CDR2 (germline): LGHNA, YNFKEQ. Germline trimming cut 4 bases from V and 0 bases from J; bases unmatched to any gene: 2. The CDR3 has 16 amino acids. The CDR3 spells CASSLGQGGSGNTIYF. For the CDR3, the DNA is TGTGCCAGCAGCCTGGGACAGGGGGGCTCTGGAAACACCATATATTTT.